Below are 18 T cell receptor beta chains sequenced from a single sample in a study of cytomegalovirus exposure and HLA in healthy donors. PCR was performed using 60 Vbeta and 13 Jbeta primers. The protocol was immunoSEQ multiplex PCR, while the TCRdb copy is restricted to in-frame clones and leaves out a portion. The sample includes 130,000 or so clones, about 8.5% seen only once; the top ten take 5.5%. Sequenced sample: PBMCs. The receptors come from a man aged 40-55 years in good health and CMV-seronegative.

V is TRBV7-6 and J is TRBJ2-1, with TRBD2 matching 12 bases. Looked up from germline, CDR1 is SGHVS and CDR2 is FNYEAQ. The CDR3 extends over 16 amino acids. The V segment lost 5 bases and the J segment 4 bases; nucleotides outside the gene matches: 6. The CDR3 DNA reads TGTGCCAGCAGCCTACTAGCGGGGGGCACATACAATGAGCAGTTCTTC. It encodes CASSLLAGGTYNEQFF.

The chain carries TRBV7-9 and TRBJ2-3; D unresolved. There are 11 residues in the CDR3. V lost 10 bases, J lost 3 bases, and 8 bases lay in between. Germline values: CDR1 SEHNR, CDR2 FQNEAQ (reference sequence). CDR3 protein: CATSQTDTQYF. DNA of the CDR3: TGTGCCACCTCACAAACAGATACGCAGTATTTT.

This chain connects TRBV6-1 to TRBJ2-7; D possibly corresponds to TRBD1 (6 bases). Germline V lookup: CDR1 MNHNS, CDR2 SASEGT. This CDR3 comprises 14 residues. V lost 8 bases, J lost 1 base, and 15 bases lay in between. The CDR3 here is CASRDRSSSYEQYF. In nucleotides, the CDR3 is TGTGCCAGCCGAGACAGGAGCTCATCCTACGAGCAGTACTTC.

Of note for this clone: The junction departs from germline at one end; a sequencing error may be responsible. The rearrangement links TRBV5-1 to TRBJ2-5; D is possibly TRBD2 (5 bases). The germline V gene has CDR1 SGHRS and CDR2 YFSETQ. CDR3 length equals 15 residues. CDR3 DNA: TGCGCCAGCAGCTTGGTAGCGATCAATCAAGAGGCCCAGTACTTC. The encoded protein is CASSLVAINQEAQYF.

The chain employs TRBV2 and TRBJ2-7; 7 positions agree with TRBD2. The trim removed 8 bases at V and 0 bases at J, leaving 7 bases unmatched. CDR1 and CDR2 from the germline V gene are SNHLY and FYNNEI. This CDR3 region has 14 residues. CDR3 in amino acids: CASSEAGSSYEQYF. Here the CDR3 DNA reads TGTGCCAGCTCTGAAGCGGGGAGCTCCTACGAGCAGTACTTC.

The sample holds a few counts of this clone. The CDR3 protein is CASSQRSAGAGYTF. The CDR3 DNA sequence: TGCGCCAGCAGCCAAAGGTCCGCAGGGGCTGGCTACACCTTC. The rearrangement uses TRBV4-3 and TRBJ1-2, with TRBD1 as a possible D gene (6 bases). The CDR3 loop spans 14 amino acids. Germline V CDR1 and CDR2: LGHNA, YSLEER. V lost 2 bases and J lost 7, with 14 bases in between.

The V and J genes are TRBV19 and TRBJ1-5; D might be TRBD1 (6 bases). Germline CDR1 LNHDA, CDR2 SQIVND (reference sequence). The V and J ends lost 6 bases and 7 bases respectively, with 16 bases between them. This CDR3 has 14 amino acids. CDR3 region: CASRGTGFRQPQHF. CDR3 sequence (DNA): TGTGCCAGTAGGGGTACAGGGTTTCGGCAGCCCCAGCATTTT.

In this sample, this clone turned up many times. The gene calls are TRBV5-1 and TRBJ2-3, with 8 nucleotides matching TRBD2. V was pared by 4 bases and J by 1 base, with 5 bases of the junction left unmatched. The CDR3 length is 15 residues. Germline-derived CDR1 and CDR2 are SGHRS and YFSETQ. As DNA, the CDR3 is TGCGCCAGCAGCCCGCGGGGGGTTCGCACAGATACGCAGTATTTT. Its protein is CASSPRGVRTDTQYF.

This clone was counted once. V and J are TRBV7-9 and TRBJ2-3, with a tentative D call TRBD1 (5 bases). Trimming pared 1 base from V and 8 bases from J, leaving 7 bases between. This CDR3 region has 12 residues. Germline-derived CDR1 and CDR2 are SEHNR and FQNEAQ (reference sequence). CDR3 residues: CASSLEQATQYF. The CDR3 bases are TGTGCCAGCAGCTTAGAACAGGCTACGCAGTATTTT.

This clone was seen a handful of times. Other nucleotide sequences in the sample specify the same CDR3. CDR3 loop: CASSIGNQPQHF. The DNA for the CDR3 is TGTGCCAGTAGTATCGGTAATCAGCCCCAGCATTTT. This chain joins TRBV19 and TRBJ1-5; D remains ambiguous. Per germline, CDR1 LNHDA and CDR2 SQIVND (reference sequence). V was cut by 3 bases and J by 4 bases, with 4 bases left in between. This CDR3 has 12 amino acids.

Only a few counts were recorded for this clone. This chain joins TRBV6-1 and TRBJ1-2; D may be TRBD1 (6 bases). Trimming cost V 6 bases and J 3 bases, with 11 bases left between them. CDR1 is MNHNS, CDR2 SASEGT, per germline. CDR3 size: 13 residues. The DNA for the CDR3 is TGTGCCAGCAGAACAGGGTTCTACTATGGCTACACCTTC. Protein: CASRTGFYYGYTF.

Only a few counts were recorded for this clone. The chain carries TRBV5-5 and TRBJ2-7; 13 nucleotides agree with TRBD2. The V gene's germline CDR1 is SGHKS and CDR2 YYEKEE (reference sequence). J was trimmed by 0 bases and V by 4 bases; bases with no gene match: 10. This CDR3 is 18 amino acids long. The CDR3 loop is CASSVLTSGGSSSYEQYF. The CDR3 DNA sequence: TGTGCCAGCAGCGTGCTGACTAGCGGGGGGTCCAGCTCCTACGAGCAGTACTTC.

The J gene is TRBJ2-2, the V gene TRBV6-5, with no clear D. The length of the CDR3 is 13 residues. Germline-derived CDR1 and CDR2 are MNHEY and SVGAGI. The V end lost 0 bases, the J end lost 8 bases, and 7 bases lay between the germline ends. CDR3 DNA: TGTGCCAGCAGTTACTCGAGAGTTGGGGAGCTGTTTTTT. Its translation is CASSYSRVGELFF.

The chain has TRBV12-2 and TRBJ2-5; no DNA check was done on the table's D call, TRBD1. TRBV12-2 is marked as a pseudogene. CDR3 length: 17 amino acids. The chain's CDR3 is CASRLAATPKDKETQYF. CDR3 coding DNA: TGTGCAAGTCGCTTAGCCGCTACACCGAAAGACAAAGAGACCCAGTACTTC.

In its sample, this clone was seen a few times. Other DNA sequences in this specimen translate into the identical CDR3. The CDR3 reads CASRGQLNSPLHF. The CDR3 DNA follows: TGTGCCAGCAGGGGACAGTTAAATTCACCCCTCCACTTT. The chain links TRBV2 to TRBJ1-6, with TRBD1 matching 7 bases. The trim removed 6 bases at V and 7 bases at J, leaving 3 bases unmatched. Germline loops: CDR1 SNHLY, CDR2 FYNNEI. This CDR3 comprises 13 residues.

The table lists this clone with a few counts. The chain links TRBV6-5 to TRBJ2-5; D may be TRBD2 (6 bases). This CDR3 contains 13 residues. The V end lost 6 bases, the J end lost 3 bases, and 11 bases lay between the germline ends. Germline V CDR1 and CDR2: MNHEY, SVGAGI. DNA of the CDR3: TGTGCCAGCAGGTTCGCGGGGAAAGAGACCCAGTACTTC. Its translation is CASRFAGKETQYF.

The chain's CDR3 is CALRRGQSSYEQYF. CDR3 sequence (DNA): TGTGCCCTACGAAGGGGACAGAGCTCCTACGAGCAGTACTTC. V gene TRBV6-1 combines with J gene TRBJ2-7; TRBD1 matches 7 bases. The CDR3 is made up of 14 amino acids. Germline CDR1 and CDR2: MNHNS and SASEGT. Trimming at V came to 11 bases and at J to 0 bases, leaving 10 bases not matched to a gene.

The chain employs TRBV19 and TRBJ2-7; the D gene is possibly TRBD1 (6 bases). V lost 4 bases, J lost 9 bases, and 16 bases lay in between. This CDR3 spans 13 amino acids. Germline-derived CDR1 and CDR2 are LNHDA and SQIVND (reference sequence). In DNA form, the CDR3 reads TGTGCCAGTAGTAATTTCGGACAGAGCGGGCAGTACTTC. It translates to CASSNFGQSGQYF.